The following is a T cell receptor beta chain sequence with its context. Its antigen remains unknown. The data originate from a study of cytomegalovirus exposure and HLA in healthy donors. Across the whole study: Approximately 190 million T cells yielded about 120 million unique TCR beta sequences, as an earlier analysis found.

Vbeta (60) and Jbeta (13) primers were used in the PCR. The protocol was immunoSEQ multiplex PCR, while the TCRdb copy is restricted to in-frame clones and leaves out a portion. The repertoire holds under 150,000 clones, with around two thirds as singletons. Broader study findings: Cytomegalovirus status was reportedly diagnosed by the classifier with high sensitivity and specificity.

The germline CDR1 and CDR2 sequences are MNHEY and SMNVEV (reference sequence). This CDR3 region has 16 residues. Germline trimming cut 5 bases from V and 1 base from J; bases unmatched to any gene: 7. The chain joins TRBV27 to TRBJ1-2; 10 bases line up with TRBD1. The receptor's source is a human donor in good health. The sample was PBMCs. CDR3 in amino acids: CASSPRTGGINYGYTF. CDR3 sequence (DNA): TGTGCCAGCAGTCCTCGGACAGGGGGGATTAACTATGGCTACACCTTC.